Sequencing of this T cell receptor beta chain was carried out in a study of patients and donors after allogeneic stem cell transplantation. TCRdb re-analysed the RT-PCR reads in MiXCR, keeping a single row per CDR3 protein. The sample lists about a million distinct CDR3 sequences, roughly 17% seen once, with roughly 6% in the top ten. The germline V and J ends were trimmed by 7 bases and 7 bases, with 15 bases remaining between them. The CDR3 has 14 amino acids. Germline values: CDR1 SGDLS, CDR2 YYNGEE. The source material was blood, either unsorted or a sorted T cell fraction (not recorded which). The chain couples TRBV9 to TRBJ1-6; D remains unclear. The source is a human donor who was either an allogeneic HSCT recipient or a stem cell or donor lymphocyte infusion donor (not recorded which). It is not recorded whose cells these are; they may come from a transplant donor. The CDR3 sequence is CASGSRQENSPLHF. The CDR3 nucleotides read TGTGCCAGCGGATCTCGACAAGAAAATTCACCCCTCCACTTT.